The present T cell receptor (beta chain) was sequenced within a study of shared clonotypes between healthy human individuals. This clone was found once. The table came from immunoSEQ multiplex PCR; TCRdb's copy has only in-frame clones and leaves some out. The table has 1.5 million to 2.5 million clones, over 85% seen once. CD45RO negativity and positive selection for CCR7 defined naive CD8 cells, a population that excluded terminally differentiated effector memory CD45RA+ cells. Germline CDR1 and CDR2: LGHNA and YSLEER. Trimming left V 0 bases short and J 5 bases short, with 15 bases between. This CDR3 contains 16 residues.

This sequence was found in a man aged 18 to 30 in good health. The chain carries TRBV4-3 and TRBJ2-3; a weak D match, TRBD2 (6 bases). Sequencing was carried out using naive CD8+ T cells sorted from blood. The CDR3 sequence is CASSQDSAGLGDTQYF. The DNA of the CDR3 is TGCGCCAGCAGCCAAGATTCTGCGGGATTGGGAGATACGCAGTATTTT.